Below, one TCR beta chain is given with its context. These data come from a study of blood T cell repertoires in COVID-19. Across the whole study: Italy, Spain and the United States were the sources of the convalescent and acute COVID-19 samples.

In the original workflow: Estimates of nucleated cell counts were drawn from the amplification of reference gene primers. Generated by immunoSEQ multiplex PCR, the TCRdb table keeps only in-frame clones and is missing some. V, J and clone size are taken as reported in that table, and D and trimming were inferred from the DNA itself. The sample comprises more than 200,000 clones, 70% to 90% of which are singletons, and around 1.5% rests with the top ten. The CDR3 consists of 15 residues. Germline values: CDR1 SGHTA, CDR2 FQGNSA. J gave up 2 bases and V 6 bases, and 8 bases lay outside the gene matches.

The source material was peripheral blood. The chain has TRBV7-2 and TRBJ1-2; TRBD1 matches at 8 bases. The clonotype was recovered from an elderly man with acute or convalescent COVID-19. DNA of the CDR3: TGTGCCAGCAGTTTCCAGGGGGCTAGGAACTATGGCTACACCTTC. The encoded protein is CASSFQGARNYGYTF. Together with reference TRBV7-2 and TRBJ1-2, the CDR3 gives the full variable domain: GAGVSQSPSNKVTEKGKDVELRCDPISGHTALYWYRQSLGQGLEFLIYFQGNSAPDKSGLPSDRFSAERTGGSVSTLTIQRTQQEDSAVYLCASSFQGARNYGYTFGSGTRLTVV.